This TCR beta chain was recorded in a study of cytomegalovirus exposure and HLA in healthy donors (dated by TCRdb to about 2017). Looking at the study overall: A later analysis indicated that the 90 to 150 validation repertoires were generated on the platform also employed for the roughly 730 repertoires of the first cohort. The study aimed to test whether signatures of past pathogen exposure could be identified by cataloging public T cell receptors. The study combined high-throughput TCR immunosequencing, statistical association of individual TCRs with disease status, and machine learning to predict cytomegalovirus infection status. In addition to the first cohort of 500 to 850 subjects, a separate validation cohort of over 90 different subjects was used.

Remarks on this clone: The clone's antigen remains unknown. No much larger clone is present one base from it, and per-base qualities are unavailable. This specimen includes other DNA sequences encoding the same CDR3.

Inclusive of the bounding cysteine and phenylalanine, the CDR3 is 13 residues long. The sequence is cut down to CDR3 DNA, 39 bases in frame from base 1. The germline ends are 9 bases apart after V is trimmed by 1 base and J by 4 bases. The germline V gene supplies CDR1 SGHRS and CDR2 YFSETQ. Donors formed part of the validation cohort, which comprised about 130 subjects and was distinct from the first cohort of 670 or so subjects. The research as a whole found: A total of 150 or so TCR beta chains were listed by the study as associated with cytomegalovirus. According to the authors, the approach could potentially be generalized to other disease states and immunological phenotypes. The validation cohort had no HLA typing available for a later analysis, so co-occurrence within that cohort was assessed over all 130 or so repertoires. Most TCR sequences were observed very rarely across donors, whereas some public TCRs were present in many individuals. A later analysis found that TCRs clustered in the first cohort also tended to co-occur in the approximately 120 validation repertoires, with more than 90% of cluster scores above 0. Cytomegalovirus status was reported to be diagnosed by the classifier with high specificity and sensitivity in both the original and validation cohorts. A few of the identified cytomegalovirus-associated TCR beta chains were confirmed in vitro to be specific for cytomegalovirus antigens.

Receptor libraries were prepared by the immunoSEQ multiplex PCR assay. In the original analysis: A statistical classification framework was developed to diagnose cytomegalovirus status using the catalog of TCR beta chain sequences. Sourced from immuneACCESS, this table was stored by TCRdb with only in-frame sequences that have V and J called. A share of the clones is absent; for the studies checked, an unresolved V gene accounts for under half, and the remainder has no known explanation. V, J and clone size derive from that table, while D and trimming were established from the DNA sequence. The table for this sample lists roughly 150,000 clones; 70% to 90% of them were counted only once. The ten largest clones capture approximately 8.7% of the sample.

The chain links TRBV5-1 with TRBJ2-7; the best D guess is TRBD1, with 6 bases matching. This TCR derives from a man younger than 30 in good health and CMV-seropositive. The sample consisted of PBMCs. CDR3 reads: CASSLLQGYEQYF. At the DNA level, the sequence is TGCGCCAGCAGCTTGCTTCAGGGGTACGAGCAGTACTTC. The full variable domain, completed from the reference TRBV5-1 and TRBJ2-7 proteins outside the CDR3, reads KAGVTQTPRYLIKTRGQQVTLSCSPISGHRSVSWYQQTPGQGLQFLFEYFSETQRNKGNFPGRFSGRQFSNSRSEMNVSTLELGDSALYLCASSLLQGYEQYFGPGTRLTVT.